This T cell receptor (beta chain) was identified in a study of T cells expressing NK-cell markers. Turning to the study itself: In sorted CD3+CD56+NKG2C+, CD3+CD56+NKG2C- and CD3+CD56-NKG2C+ T cells, TCR beta repertoires were obtained.

It was by 5'RACE template switching with UMIs that TCR beta cDNA was made. TCRdb reprocessed the 5' RACE reads and reports one entry per CDR3 protein, with no DNA. The sample holds roughly 280,000 distinct CDR3 sequences. Remarks on this clonotype: Its specificity is not known.

General observations from the study: Topping the CD3+CD56-NKG2C+ fraction as well were these clonotypes, in several donors.

This CDR3 region has 14 residues. Germline V gene sequence: CDR1 ENHRY, CDR2 SYGVKD. Material for sequencing was blood T cells: a sorted CD56 or NKG2C T cell subset, CD4+ or CD8+ T cells, or bulk PBMC T cells (not recorded which). The source is a man younger than 30 in good health. This chain uses TRBV10-3 with TRBJ1-4; there is no DNA to check the TCRdb D call of TRBD1. The CDR3 spells CAISLTGAREKLFF.